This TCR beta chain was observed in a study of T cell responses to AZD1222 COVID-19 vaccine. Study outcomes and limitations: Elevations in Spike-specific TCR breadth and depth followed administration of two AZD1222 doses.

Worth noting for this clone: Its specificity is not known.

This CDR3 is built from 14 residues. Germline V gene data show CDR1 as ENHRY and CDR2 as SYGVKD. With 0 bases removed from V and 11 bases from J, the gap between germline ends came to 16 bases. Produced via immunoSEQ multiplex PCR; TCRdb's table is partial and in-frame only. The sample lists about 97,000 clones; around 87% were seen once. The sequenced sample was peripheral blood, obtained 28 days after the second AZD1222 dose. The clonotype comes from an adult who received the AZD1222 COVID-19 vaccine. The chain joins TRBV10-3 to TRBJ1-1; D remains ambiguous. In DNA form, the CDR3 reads TGTGCCATCAGTGAGTCGACTCCCGTCTATATGGCTTTCTTT. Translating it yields CAISESTPVYMAFF.